This T cell receptor beta chain was recovered during a study of blood T cell repertoires in COVID-19. Germline CDR1 MNHEY, CDR2 SVGAGI. The CDR3 is 13 amino acids. The V segment lost 6 bases and the J segment 5 bases; nucleotides outside the gene matches: 4. Original handling: Amplifying reference gene primers gave estimates of nucleated cell counts. The assay was immunoSEQ multiplex PCR, and TCRdb's table has in-frame clones only and misses some. V and J calls and clone size are copied from that table; D and trimming were computed from the DNA. The top ten hold less than 20% of the sample, which has just over 90,000 clones, about 80% seen once.

Material: peripheral blood. This TCR came from a human donor in a cohort sampled during active COVID-19. The gene calls are TRBV6-5 and TRBJ2-4; 7 bases agree with TRBD1. CDR3 nucleotides: TGTGCCAGCAGATACGGGACAGAAAACATTCAGTACTTC. Protein sequence: CASRYGTENIQYF.